What follows is one TCR beta chain and its context. As yet, its antigen is unknown. V gave up 8 bases and J gave up 4 bases; unmatched junction bases: 10. Germline lookup yields CDR1 MNHNS and CDR2 SASEGT. The CDR3 covers 16 residues. Alongside a J-beta primer mix, a sample-barcoded 5' primer served in a second PCR lasting roughly 6 to 11 cycles. TCRdb re-derived calls from the 5' RACE reads in MiXCR, one entry per CDR3 protein. The sample has almost 1 million distinct CDR3 sequences; roughly 51% are singletons. This entry is derived from a study of blood T cells in healthy people across ages. The study's findings and limits: Relative to aged donors, long-lived donors carried more naive CD4+ cells and displayed higher diversity.

The chain links TRBV6-1 to TRBJ2-5; TRBD2 matches at 13 bases. The receptor comes from a woman aged 60 to 75 in good health. The sequenced sample consisted of blood. The chain's CDR3 is CASSHTSGRASETQYF. The CDR3 DNA sequence: TGTGCCAGCTCTCATACTAGCGGGAGGGCCTCAGAGACCCAGTACTTC.